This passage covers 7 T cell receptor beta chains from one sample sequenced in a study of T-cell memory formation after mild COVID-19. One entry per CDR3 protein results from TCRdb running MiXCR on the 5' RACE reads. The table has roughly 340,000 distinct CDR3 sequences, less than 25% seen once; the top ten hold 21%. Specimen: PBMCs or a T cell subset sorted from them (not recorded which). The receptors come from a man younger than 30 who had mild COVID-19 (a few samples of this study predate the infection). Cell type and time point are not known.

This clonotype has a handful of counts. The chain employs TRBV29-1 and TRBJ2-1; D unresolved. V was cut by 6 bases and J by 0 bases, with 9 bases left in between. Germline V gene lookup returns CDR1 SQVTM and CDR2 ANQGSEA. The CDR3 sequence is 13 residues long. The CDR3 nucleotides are TGCAGCGTGGACCGGGTCTCCTACAATGAGCAGTTCTTC. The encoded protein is CSVDRVSYNEQFF.

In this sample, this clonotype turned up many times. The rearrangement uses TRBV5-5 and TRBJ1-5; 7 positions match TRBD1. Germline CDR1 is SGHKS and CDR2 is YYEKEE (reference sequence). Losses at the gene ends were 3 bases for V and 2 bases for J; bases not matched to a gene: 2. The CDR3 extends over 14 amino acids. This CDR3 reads CASSSGGGNQPQHF. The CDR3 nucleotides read TGTGCCAGCAGCTCAGGGGGTGGCAATCAGCCCCAGCATTTT.

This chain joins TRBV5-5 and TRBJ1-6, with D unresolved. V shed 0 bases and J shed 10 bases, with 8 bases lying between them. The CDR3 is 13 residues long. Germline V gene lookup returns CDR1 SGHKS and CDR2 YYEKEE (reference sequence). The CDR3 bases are TGTGCCAGCAGCTTGGAAACGGGATCACCCCTCCACTTT. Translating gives CASSLETGSPLHF.

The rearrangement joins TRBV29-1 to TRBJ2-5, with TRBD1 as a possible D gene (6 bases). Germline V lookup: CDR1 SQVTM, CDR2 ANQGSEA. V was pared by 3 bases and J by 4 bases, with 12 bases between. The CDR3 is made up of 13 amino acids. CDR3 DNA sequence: TGCAGCGTTGACAGGGGCCGGCGAGAGACCCAGTACTTC. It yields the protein CSVDRGRRETQYF.

The CDR3 region has the DNA TGTGCCAGCACCCTAAGTGACCCCTACGAGCAGTACTTC. Its translation: CASTLSDPYEQYF. The J gene is TRBJ2-7, the V gene TRBV12-3 or TRBV12-4; D gene ambiguous. This CDR3 region has 13 residues. Between the trimmed V and J ends, which lost 7 bases and 2 bases, there was a span of 12 bases.

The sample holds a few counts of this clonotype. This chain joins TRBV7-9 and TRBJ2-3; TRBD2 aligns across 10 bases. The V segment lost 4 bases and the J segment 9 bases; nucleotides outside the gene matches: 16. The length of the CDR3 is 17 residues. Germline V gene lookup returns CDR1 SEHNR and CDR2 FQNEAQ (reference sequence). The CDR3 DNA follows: TGTGCCAGCAGCTCAGGACCCAGCGGGGGGGGCCGGGGAACGCAGTATTTT. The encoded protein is CASSSGPSGGGRGTQYF.

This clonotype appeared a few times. CDR3 residues: CASSVASDDEQFF. CDR3 nucleotide sequence: TGTGCCAGCAGCGTAGCTTCCGACGATGAGCAGTTCTTC. The chain employs TRBV9 and TRBJ2-1; D gene uncertain. Germline CDR1 SGDLS, CDR2 YYNGEE. V was pared by 0 bases and J by 8 bases, with 9 bases between. CDR3 size: 13 residues.